The following is a T cell receptor (beta chain) sequence with its context. What it binds is not known. Some clones are missing from TCRdb's copy, which holds only in-frame ones; the method was immunoSEQ multiplex PCR. The table has about 130,000 clones, about 90% seen once. The data were obtained in a study of T cell responses to AZD1222 COVID-19 vaccine. Broader study findings: None of the repertoires were sampled until the peak T cell response had passed. Baseline seropositivity characterized only 5 or 6 AZD1222 recipients. Donors were chiefly white British, with a greater number of females, and clonal diversity was perhaps underestimated.

From germline, CDR1 is SEHNR and CDR2 FQNEAQ (reference sequence). V was shortened by 5 bases and J by 7 bases, with 12 bases between the two germline ends. The CDR3 totals 14 residues. This receptor was identified in an adult in good health. Material: peripheral blood, obtained on day 0 of MenACWY control vaccination. The gene calls are TRBV7-9 and TRBJ1-6, with TRBD1 as a possible D gene (5 bases). This chain's CDR3 is CASSLLGGNSPLHF. DNA for the CDR3: TGTGCCAGCAGCCTTCTTGGGGGAAATTCACCCCTCCACTTT.